The present entry profiles one TCR beta chain with its context. The antigen remains undetermined. With 60 Vbeta and 13 Jbeta primers, the PCR was carried out. Method: immunoSEQ multiplex PCR; TCRdb's copy keeps in-frame clones and lacks some. The sample lists over 55,000 clones, around 87% seen once, with about 1.5% in the top ten. With 1 base removed from V and 1 base from J, the gap between germline ends came to 16 bases. The germline V gene encodes CDR1 SNHLY and CDR2 FYNNEI. The CDR3 runs to 17 residues. This specimen belongs to a study of cytomegalovirus exposure and HLA in healthy donors. Study results and limitations: An Asian-associated ancestry cluster reportedly showed fewer N-insertions than the roughly 670-donor mean in a later analysis. It was reported that TCR beta sequences correctly inferred the HLA-A and HLA-B alleles for most subjects. HLA alleles were associated with some 16,000 TCR beta sequences in a later analysis at 0.05 false discovery rate. TCR beta V- and J-gene trimming, according to a later analysis, was linked to a missense DCLRE1C variant.

The V call is TRBV2, the J call TRBJ1-2; D perhaps matches TRBD1 (6 bases). The receptor's source is a man aged 18 to 30 in good health and CMV-seronegative. Sequencing used PBMCs. The CDR3 spells CASSEEGVVTDNYGYTF. CDR3 nucleotide sequence: TGTGCCAGCAGTGAAGAGGGGGTGGTAACGGATAACTATGGCTACACCTTC. The full variable domain, rest sourced from reference TRBV2 and TRBJ1-2, is EPEVTQTPSHQVTQMGQEVILRCVPISNHLYFYWYRQILGQKVEFLVSFYNNEISEKSEIFDDQFSVERPDGSNFTLKIRSTKLEDSAMYFCASSEEGVVTDNYGYTFGSGTRLTVV.